The text below deals with one TCR beta chain. Authors' data handling: Amplification of reference gene primers was used by the study to estimate nucleated cell counts. Assay: immunoSEQ multiplex PCR; the TCRdb copy retains only in-frame clones and omits some. That table supplies the V and J calls and clone size; D and trimming were determined from the DNA. The sample consists of 200,000 to 250,000 clones, about four fifths of them appearing once. The CDR3 contains 14 residues. Trimming stripped 0 bases from V and 6 bases from J, with 11 bases between. Germline CDR1 and CDR2: SGDLS and YYNGEE. The data are from a study of blood T cell repertoires in COVID-19. Looking at the study overall: The study drew acute and convalescent COVID-19 samples from the United States, Italy and Spain. In each case, the material was cDNA or gDNA derived from T cells, B-cell-depleted T cells, or PBMCs.

Seattle cases were enrolled at active infection and followed longitudinally. V usage is TRBV9 and J usage is TRBJ2-3; no firm D call. Sequences were obtained from peripheral blood. The receptor's source is a woman of 80 years or more with COVID-19, enrolled during active disease. As DNA, the CDR3 is TGTGCCAGCAGCGTAGGAGTTTCAGCGGATACGCAGTATTTT. Its translation: CASSVGVSADTQYF.